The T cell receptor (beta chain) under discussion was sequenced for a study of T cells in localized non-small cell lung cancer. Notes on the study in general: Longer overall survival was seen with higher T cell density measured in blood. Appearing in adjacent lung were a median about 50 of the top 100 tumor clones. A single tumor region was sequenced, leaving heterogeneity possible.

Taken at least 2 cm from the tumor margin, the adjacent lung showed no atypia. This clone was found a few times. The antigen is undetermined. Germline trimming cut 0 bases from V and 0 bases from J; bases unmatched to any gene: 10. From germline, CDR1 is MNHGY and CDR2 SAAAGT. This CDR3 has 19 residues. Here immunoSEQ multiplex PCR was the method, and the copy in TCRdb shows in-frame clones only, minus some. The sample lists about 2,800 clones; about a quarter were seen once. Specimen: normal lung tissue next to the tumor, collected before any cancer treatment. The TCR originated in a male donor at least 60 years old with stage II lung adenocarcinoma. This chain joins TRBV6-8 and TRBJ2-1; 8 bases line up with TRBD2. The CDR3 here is CASSYSPGGPQSSYNEQFF. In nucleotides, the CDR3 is TGTGCCAGCAGTTACTCACCGGGGGGGCCTCAAAGCTCCTACAATGAGCAGTTCTTC.